A selection of T cell receptor beta chains follows, all from one sample in a study of CD8 T cells in ankylosing spondylitis. In TCRdb, the 5' RACE reads were re-called with MiXCR into one record per CDR3 protein. Among approximately 350,000 distinct CDR3 sequences listed, roughly 15% were seen once. The sample comprised blood, either unsorted or a sorted T cell fraction (not recorded which). The receptors derive from a male donor with ankylosing spondylitis or in good health (not recorded which). Each CDR3 is given with its conserved first and last residue. A D gene is named only where the DNA matches it firmly. Not every row has a clone size; where given, it reads once, few, many or a size class.

CDR3 DNA: TGTGCCAGCAGTTCCCCCTTTTTAGGGACACAATACAATGAGCAGTTCTTC; CDR3 protein: CASSSPFLGTQYNEQFF; J gene: TRBJ2-1; clone size: few; V gene: TRBV12-3/TRBV12-4; D gene: .
CDR3 DNA: TGTGCCAGCAGCTCCTGGACTAGCGGATACACCGGGGAGCTGTTTTTT; CDR3 protein: CASSSWTSGYTGELFF; J gene: TRBJ2-2; clone size: .; V gene: TRBV5-6; D gene: TRBD2
CDR3 DNA: TGCAGTGCTAGAGTTGAGGCCTTGGAGACCCAGTACTTC; CDR3 protein: CSARVEALETQYF; J gene: TRBJ2-5; clone size: .; V gene: TRBV20-1; D gene: .
CDR3 DNA: TGTGCCAGCAGTGAATTTGAGACCCAGTACTTC; CDR3 protein: CASSEFETQYF; J gene: TRBJ2-5; clone size: .; V gene: TRBV2; D gene: .
CDR3 DNA: TGCAGTGCCGAGCTGGCCTACAATGAGCAGTTCTTC; CDR3 protein: CSAELAYNEQFF; J gene: TRBJ2-1; clone size: .; V gene: TRBV20-1; D gene: .
CDR3 DNA: TGTGCCAGCATCCAACCCGGGGGGAAAACTGAAGCTTTCTTT; CDR3 protein: CASIQPGGKTEAFF; J gene: TRBJ1-1; clone size: few; V gene: TRBV6-1; D gene: .
CDR3 DNA: TGCAGCGTTGTAAGGGACAGCTCGTCGGGTGAGCAGTTCTTC; CDR3 protein: CSVVRDSSSGEQFF; J gene: TRBJ2-1; clone size: .; V gene: TRBV29-1; D gene: TRBD1
CDR3 DNA: TGCGCCAGCAGCTTGGTAGGAAGCTCTGGGGCCAACGTCCTGACTTTC; CDR3 protein: CASSLVGSSGANVLTF; J gene: TRBJ2-6; clone size: .; V gene: TRBV5-1; D gene: .
CDR3 DNA: TGTGCCAGCAGCCAAGGGCCGAGAGCCTCACCCCTCCACTTT; CDR3 protein: CASSQGPRASPLHF; J gene: TRBJ1-6; clone size: .; V gene: TRBV3-1; D gene: .
CDR3 DNA: TGTGCCAGCAGTTTATCTCGGCCGGGGGTCAATGAGCAGTTCTTC; CDR3 protein: CASSLSRPGVNEQFF; J gene: TRBJ2-1; clone size: .; V gene: TRBV27; D gene: .
CDR3 DNA: TGTGCCAGCAGCTTAACGGGTCAGACATACGAGCAGTACTTC; CDR3 protein: CASSLTGQTYEQYF; J gene: TRBJ2-7; clone size: .; V gene: TRBV7-9; D gene: .
CDR3 DNA: TGTGCCAGCAGCGTAGGTCGGGGGAGCACAGATACGCAGTATTTT; CDR3 protein: CASSVGRGSTDTQYF; J gene: TRBJ2-3; clone size: few; V gene: TRBV9; D gene: .
CDR3 DNA: TGTGCCAGCAGCACGACAGAAAATAGCAATCAGCCCCAGCATTTT; CDR3 protein: CASSTTENSNQPQHF; J gene: TRBJ1-5; clone size: few; V gene: TRBV21-1; D gene: .
CDR3 DNA: TGCAGTGCGAACAGGGACCCCTACGAGCAGTACTTC; CDR3 protein: CSANRDPYEQYF; J gene: TRBJ2-7; clone size: .; V gene: TRBV20-1; D gene: .
CDR3 DNA: TGCGCCAGCAGCTCGACAGGGGTGAGGACCGGGGAGCTGTTTTTT; CDR3 protein: CASSSTGVRTGELFF; J gene: TRBJ2-2; clone size: few; V gene: TRBV5-1; D gene: TRBD1
CDR3 DNA: TGTGCCAGCAGTTCGAGCGGGTACCAAGAGACCCAGTACTTC; CDR3 protein: CASSSSGYQETQYF; J gene: TRBJ2-5; clone size: few; V gene: TRBV12-3/TRBV12-4; D gene: .
CDR3 DNA: TGTGCCAGCAGCTTAGTTCAGCCCCAGCATTTT; CDR3 protein: CASSLVQPQHF; J gene: TRBJ1-5; clone size: .; V gene: TRBV7-7; D gene: .
CDR3 DNA: TGCAGTGCTAGAGACCTAACAGTAGGTGAGCAGTTCTTC; CDR3 protein: CSARDLTVGEQFF; J gene: TRBJ2-1; clone size: .; V gene: TRBV20-1; D gene: .
CDR3 DNA: TGCGCCAGCAGCTTACCGACCGACACTGAAGCTTTCTTT; CDR3 protein: CASSLPTDTEAFF; J gene: TRBJ1-1; clone size: .; V gene: TRBV5-1; D gene: .
CDR3 DNA: TGTGCCTGGAGTGTGTCAAGGGCCTACGAGCAGTACTTC; CDR3 protein: CAWSVSRAYEQYF; J gene: TRBJ2-7; clone size: few; V gene: TRBV30; D gene: .
CDR3 DNA: TGTGCCAGCAGTTACCCCCATGACAGGGGAAGTGAAAAACTGTTTTTT; CDR3 protein: CASSYPHDRGSEKLFF; J gene: TRBJ1-4; clone size: .; V gene: TRBV6-5; D gene: TRBD1
CDR3 DNA: TGTGCCAGCAGATCAGGAGGGGGCGGACAGCCCCAGCATTTT; CDR3 protein: CASRSGGGGQPQHF; J gene: TRBJ1-5; clone size: few; V gene: TRBV2; D gene: TRBD1